Sequencing of this T cell receptor (beta chain) was carried out in a study of blood T cell repertoires in COVID-19. Study at large: Collection of acute and convalescent COVID-19 samples took place in the United States, Italy and Spain.

The method was immunoSEQ multiplex PCR; TCRdb's version includes in-frame clones alone and lacks a portion of them. In the table there are about 200,000 clones, around four fifths of which are singletons. V was shortened by 4 bases and J by 6 bases, with 12 bases between the two germline ends. Looked up from germline, CDR1 is SGHNT and CDR2 is YYREEE (reference sequence). The CDR3 extends over 13 amino acids. The clonotype comes from a man aged 55 to 70 with COVID-19, enrolled during active disease. The sample taken for sequencing was peripheral blood. The chain carries TRBV5-4 and TRBJ2-3; D is possibly TRBD1 (5 bases). The CDR3: CASSDQQEDTQYF. The DNA of the CDR3 is TGTGCCAGCAGCGACCAACAGGAGGATACGCAGTATTTT.